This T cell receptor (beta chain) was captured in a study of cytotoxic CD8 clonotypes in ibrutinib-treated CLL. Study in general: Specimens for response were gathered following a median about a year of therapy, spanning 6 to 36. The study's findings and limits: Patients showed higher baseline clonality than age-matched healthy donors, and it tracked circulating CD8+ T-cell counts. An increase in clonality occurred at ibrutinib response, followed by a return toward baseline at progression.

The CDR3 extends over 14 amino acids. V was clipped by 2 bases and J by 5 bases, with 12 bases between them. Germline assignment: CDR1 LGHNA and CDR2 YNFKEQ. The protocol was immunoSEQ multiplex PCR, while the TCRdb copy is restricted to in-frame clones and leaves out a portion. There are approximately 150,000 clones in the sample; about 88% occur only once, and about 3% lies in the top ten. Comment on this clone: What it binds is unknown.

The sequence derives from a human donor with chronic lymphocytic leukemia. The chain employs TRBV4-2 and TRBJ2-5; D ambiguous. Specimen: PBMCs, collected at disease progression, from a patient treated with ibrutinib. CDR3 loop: CASSQSRPGETQYF. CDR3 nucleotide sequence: TGTGCCAGCAGCCAATCAAGGCCAGGCGAGACCCAGTACTTC.